Each of the 16 T cell receptor beta chains below was sequenced from the same sample in a study of blood T cell repertoires in COVID-19. Assay: immunoSEQ multiplex PCR; the TCRdb copy retains only in-frame clones and omits some. The table shows 110,000 to 150,000 clones, with about 89% occurring only once. Sequencing was performed on PBMCs or T cells enriched from blood (not recorded which). The receptors shown here come from a man aged 55 to 69 who had recovered from COVID-19.

The chain uses TRBV2 and TRBJ2-7; the D gene is possibly TRBD1 (6 bases). With 4 bases removed from V and 2 bases from J, the gap between germline ends came to 12 bases. The CDR3 loop spans 14 amino acids. CDR1 is SNHLY, CDR2 FYNNEI, per germline. Written as DNA, the CDR3 is TGTGCCAGCAGTGGACGACAGGTCCCCTACGAGCAGTACTTC. This translates into CASSGRQVPYEQYF.

The chain recombines TRBV4-2 with TRBJ1-4; D is unresolved. Germline V gene lookup returns CDR1 LGHNA and CDR2 YNFKEQ. The CDR3 runs to 16 residues. With 0 bases removed from V and 3 bases from J, the gap between germline ends came to 11 bases. The CDR3 bases are TGTGCCAGCAGCCAAGATCCGGGGTTGGCTAATGAAAAACTGTTTTTT. This encodes CASSQDPGLANEKLFF.

This clone showed up just a few times. J is TRBJ2-1 and V is TRBV3-1 (or the pseudogene TRBV3-2); D unclear. Germline CDR1 is LGHDT and CDR2 is YNNKEL (reference sequence). Deletions cut 4 bases from V and 0 bases from J, with 10 bases between. The CDR3 runs to 15 residues. The CDR3 spells CASSLQLSSYNEQFF. CDR3 nucleotide sequence: TGTGCCAGCAGCCTACAGCTAAGCTCCTACAATGAGCAGTTCTTC.

The chain employs TRBV12-3 or TRBV12-4 and TRBJ2-7; D is perhaps TRBD1 (6 bases). V lost 6 bases and J lost 6, with 12 bases in between. This CDR3 region has 12 residues. The CDR3 DNA is TGTGCCAGCAGCACAGGGTTTGGCGAGCAGTACTTC. It specifies CASSTGFGEQYF.

The chain joins TRBV6-5 to TRBJ1-3; the D is unclear. With 10 bases removed from V and 2 bases from J, the gap between germline ends came to 18 bases. This CDR3 contains 15 residues. Germline-derived CDR1 and CDR2 are MNHEY and SVGAGI. CDR3 nucleotide sequence: TGTGCCACAGCAGGTTCGTTCGTAGCTGGAAACACCATATATTTT. Translated: CATAGSFVAGNTIYF.

This sequence joins TRBV30 and TRBJ1-1; no clear D gene. The CDR3 contains 16 residues. Germline V CDR1 and CDR2: GTSNPN, SVGIG (reference sequence). Trimming removed 1 base at V and 1 base at J, with 16 bases between. CDR3 protein: CAWSGPFRRTNTEAFF. CDR3 DNA: TGTGCCTGGAGTGGCCCGTTCAGAAGAACGAACACTGAAGCTTTCTTT.

V is TRBV7-7 and J is TRBJ1-5; TRBD1 matches at 7 bases. Germline V lookup: CDR1 SSHAT, CDR2 FNYEAQ (reference sequence). V shed 6 bases and J 6 bases; nucleotides not matched to a gene: 5. The CDR3 runs to 13 residues. CDR3 residues: CASSRGLGQPQHF. The CDR3, as DNA: TGTGCCAGCAGTAGGGGGCTCGGTCAGCCCCAGCATTTT.

The chain uses TRBV2 and TRBJ1-1, with a tentative D call TRBD1 (6 bases). The CDR3 covers 13 residues. From germline, CDR1 is SNHLY and CDR2 FYNNEI. Trimming cost V 6 bases and J 1 base, with 9 bases left between them. This CDR3 is CASSRDKNTEAFF. The CDR3 DNA is TGTGCCAGCAGCCGGGACAAGAACACTGAAGCTTTCTTT.

The J gene is TRBJ1-6, the V gene TRBV30, with 10 positions matching TRBD1. V trimming: 1 base; J trimming: 9 bases; junction bases outside the gene matches: 12. In germline, CDR1 is GTSNPN, CDR2 SVGIG (reference sequence). This CDR3 contains 17 residues. CDR3 sequence (DNA): TGTGCCTGGAGTGCTATAACATCCGGGACAGGGGTTTCACCCCTCCACTTT. It is translated as CAWSAITSGTGVSPLHF.

This clone was seen just once. V is TRBV19 and J is TRBJ1-5; no definite D call. V lost 7 bases, J lost 3 bases, and 4 bases lay in between. Germline V gene data show CDR1 as LNHDA and CDR2 as SQIVND (reference sequence). The CDR3 totals 11 residues. For the CDR3, the DNA is TGTGCCAGTACCCTCAATCAGCCCCAGCATTTT. Protein: CASTLNQPQHF.

The chain recombines TRBV20-1 with TRBJ1-2; no definite D call. Between the trimmed V and J ends, which lost 2 bases and 7 bases, there was a span of 8 bases. This CDR3 contains 11 residues. From germline, CDR1 is DFQATT and CDR2 SNEGSKA (reference sequence). CDR3 bases: TGCAGTGCTAGATACATGGCTGGCTACACCTTC. Translating it yields CSARYMAGYTF.

This clone occurred once. The chain has TRBV6-5 and TRBJ2-1; TRBD2 aligns across 7 bases. The CDR3 sequence is 15 residues long. Per germline, CDR1 MNHEY and CDR2 SVGAGI. V lost 2 bases and J lost 6; bases outside the gene matches: 7. CDR3 sequence (DNA): TGTGCCAGCAGTTACCCCCGGGCGGGAGCCAATGAGCAGTTCTTC. It is translated as CASSYPRAGANEQFF.

This chain links TRBV5-1 with TRBJ2-1, with 10 bases that match TRBD1. This CDR3 region has 15 residues. Trimming at V came to 0 bases and at J to 8 bases, leaving 5 bases not matched to a gene. Germline V gene lookup returns CDR1 SGHRS and CDR2 YFSETQ. As DNA, the CDR3 is TGCGCCAGCAGCTTGGTAGGGGACAGGGGCGATGAGCAGTTCTTC. Encoded protein: CASSLVGDRGDEQFF.

This chain connects TRBV5-4 to TRBJ1-1; D unclear. V lost 4 bases and J lost 0, with 13 bases in between. The V gene's germline CDR1 is SGHNT and CDR2 YYREEE (reference sequence). This CDR3 spans 15 amino acids. For the CDR3, the DNA is TGTGCCAGCAGCCTAGTGAGTTCTATGAACACTGAAGCTTTCTTT. Protein sequence: CASSLVSSMNTEAFF. The full variable domain, rest sourced from reference TRBV5-4 and TRBJ1-1, is ETGVTQSPTHLIKTRGQQVTLRCSSQSGHNTVSWYQQALGQGPQFIFQYYREEENGRGNFPPRFSGLQFPNYSSELNVNALELDDSALYLCASSLVSSMNTEAFFGQGTRLTVV.

The chain has TRBV3-1 (or the pseudogene TRBV3-2) and TRBJ2-1, with D tentatively TRBD2 (6 bases). This CDR3 has 16 residues. V lost 1 base, J lost 2 bases, and 12 bases lay in between. Germline V gene sequence: CDR1 LGHDT, CDR2 YNNKEL (reference sequence). The CDR3 DNA reads as TGTGCCAGCAGCCAAGCAGTCTTAGCGGCCTACAATGAGCAGTTCTTC. Protein sequence: CASSQAVLAAYNEQFF.

This clone was seen more than once but under ten times. The rearrangement uses TRBV5-1 and TRBJ1-1, with 8 positions matching TRBD1. J gave up 4 bases and V 4 bases, and 3 bases lay outside the gene matches. The CDR3 totals 13 residues. Germline CDR1 and CDR2: SGHRS and YFSETQ. The CDR3 reads CASSGQGSTEAFF. In DNA form, the CDR3 reads TGCGCCAGCAGCGGACAGGGAAGCACTGAAGCTTTCTTT.